The clone carrying this TCR beta chain was seen ten or more times. Its antigen remains unidentified. This record belongs to a study of naive and memory T cell subsets. The study's findings and limits: RNA-based TCR counts may shift with T cell activation and differentiation. Naive repertoires, especially CD8, held a few larger clonotypes, possibly memory cells re-expressing CD45RA.

Trimming shortened V by 4 bases and J by 2 bases, and 27 bases separated the two germline ends. CDR1 is SEHNR and CDR2 is FQNEAQ in the germline V gene (reference sequence). This CDR3 is 19 amino acids long. An equimolar mix of two oligonucleotides served as the beta constant-region primer for TRBC1 and TRBC2. Ligated cDNA was amplified by four rounds of PCR with nested alpha and beta constant-region primers and SP2. TCRdb re-derived calls from the UMI-ligation and nested PCR reads in MiXCR, one entry per CDR3 protein. The sample has approximately 100,000 distinct CDR3 sequences, more than 14% seen once; the top ten hold around 2.7%.

The chain is built from TRBV7-9 and TRBJ2-7; D is perhaps TRBD1 or TRBD2 (6 bases each). The TCR was taken from a human donor in good health. The sequenced sample consisted of naive CD8+ T cells from blood. The CDR3 here is CASSSSEVGAGRGPYEQYF. For the CDR3, the DNA is TGTGCCAGCAGCTCATCCGAGGTTGGAGCGGGCAGGGGCCCCTACGAGCAGTACTTC.